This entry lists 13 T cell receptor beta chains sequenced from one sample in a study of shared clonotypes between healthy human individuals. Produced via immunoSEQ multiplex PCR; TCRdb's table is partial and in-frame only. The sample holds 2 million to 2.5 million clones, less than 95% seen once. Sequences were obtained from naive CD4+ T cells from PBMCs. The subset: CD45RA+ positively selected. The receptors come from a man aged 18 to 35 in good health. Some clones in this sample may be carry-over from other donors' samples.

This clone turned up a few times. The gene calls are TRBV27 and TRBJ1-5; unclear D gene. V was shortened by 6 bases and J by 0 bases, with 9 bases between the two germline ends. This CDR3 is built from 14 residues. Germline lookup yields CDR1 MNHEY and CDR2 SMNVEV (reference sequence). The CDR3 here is CASSSLGSNQPQHF. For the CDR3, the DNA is TGTGCCAGCAGCTCCCTGGGTAGCAATCAGCCCCAGCATTTT.

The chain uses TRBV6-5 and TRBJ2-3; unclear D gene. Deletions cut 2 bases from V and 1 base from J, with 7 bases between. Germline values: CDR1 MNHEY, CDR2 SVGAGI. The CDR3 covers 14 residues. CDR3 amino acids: CASSYDSRTDTQYF. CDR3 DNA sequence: TGTGCCAGCAGTTACGACTCCCGCACAGATACGCAGTATTTT.

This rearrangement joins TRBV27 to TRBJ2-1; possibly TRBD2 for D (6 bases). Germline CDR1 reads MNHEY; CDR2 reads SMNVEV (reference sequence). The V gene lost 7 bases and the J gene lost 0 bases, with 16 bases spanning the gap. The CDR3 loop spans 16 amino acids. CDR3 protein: CASNLIGGSSYNEQFF. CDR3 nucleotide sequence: TGTGCCAGCAACCTCATCGGGGGAAGCTCCTACAATGAGCAGTTCTTC.

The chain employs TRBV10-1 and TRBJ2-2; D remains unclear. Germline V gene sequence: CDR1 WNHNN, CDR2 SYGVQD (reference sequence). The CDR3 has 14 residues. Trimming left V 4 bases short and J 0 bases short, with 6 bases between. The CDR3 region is CASSVSPNTGELFF. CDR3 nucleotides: TGCGCCAGCAGTGTGTCCCCGAACACCGGGGAGCTGTTTTTT.

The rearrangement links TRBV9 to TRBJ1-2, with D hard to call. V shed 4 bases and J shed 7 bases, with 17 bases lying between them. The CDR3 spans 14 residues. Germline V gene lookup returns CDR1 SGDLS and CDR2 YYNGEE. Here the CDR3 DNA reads TGTGCCAGCAGCCACAACGGGGTGATGAGTGGCTACACCTTC. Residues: CASSHNGVMSGYTF. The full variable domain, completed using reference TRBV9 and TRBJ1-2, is DSGVTQTPKHLITATGQRVTLRCSPRSGDLSVYWYQQSLDQGLQFLIQYYNGEERAKGNILERFSAQQFPDLHSELNLSSLELGDSALYFCASSHNGVMSGYTFGSGTRLTVV.

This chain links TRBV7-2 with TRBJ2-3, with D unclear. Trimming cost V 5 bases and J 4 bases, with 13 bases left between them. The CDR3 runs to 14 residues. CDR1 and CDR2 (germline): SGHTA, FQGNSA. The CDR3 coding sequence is TGTGCCAGCAGCCCTGCGGTGGTGGCAGATACGCAGTATTTT. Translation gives CASSPAVVADTQYF.

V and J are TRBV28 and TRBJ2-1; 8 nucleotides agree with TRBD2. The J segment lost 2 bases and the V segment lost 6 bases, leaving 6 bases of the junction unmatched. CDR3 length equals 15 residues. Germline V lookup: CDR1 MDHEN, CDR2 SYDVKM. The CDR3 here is CASRRAGAAYNEQFF. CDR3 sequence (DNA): TGTGCCAGCAGACGAGCGGGAGCGGCCTACAATGAGCAGTTCTTC.

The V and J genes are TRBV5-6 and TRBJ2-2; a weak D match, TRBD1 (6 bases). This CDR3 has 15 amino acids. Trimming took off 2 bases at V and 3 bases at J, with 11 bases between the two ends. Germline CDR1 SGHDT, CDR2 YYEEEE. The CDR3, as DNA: TGTGCCAGCAGCTTTGGCCCAGGGGACACCGGGGAGCTGTTTTTT. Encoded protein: CASSFGPGDTGELFF.

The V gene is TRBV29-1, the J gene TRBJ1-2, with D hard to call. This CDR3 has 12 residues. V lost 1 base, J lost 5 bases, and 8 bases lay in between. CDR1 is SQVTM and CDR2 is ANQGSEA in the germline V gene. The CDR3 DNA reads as TGCAGCGTTGAAGTGGGTGGATATGGCTACACCTTC. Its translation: CSVEVGGYGYTF.

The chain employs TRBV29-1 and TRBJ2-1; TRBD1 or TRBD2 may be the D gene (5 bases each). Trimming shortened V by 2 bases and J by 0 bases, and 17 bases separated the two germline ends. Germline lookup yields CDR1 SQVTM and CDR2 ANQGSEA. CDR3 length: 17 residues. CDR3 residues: CSVERFAGTGSYNEQFF. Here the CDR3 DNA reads TGCAGCGTTGAAAGGTTCGCCGGGACGGGCTCCTACAATGAGCAGTTCTTC.

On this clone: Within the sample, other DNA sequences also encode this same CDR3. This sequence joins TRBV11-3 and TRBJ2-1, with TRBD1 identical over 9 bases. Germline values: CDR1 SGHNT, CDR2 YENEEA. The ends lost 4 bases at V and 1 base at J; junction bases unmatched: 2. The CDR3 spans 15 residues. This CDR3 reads CASSSGQGSYNEQFF. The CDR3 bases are TGTGCCAGCAGCTCCGGACAGGGGTCCTACAATGAGCAGTTCTTC. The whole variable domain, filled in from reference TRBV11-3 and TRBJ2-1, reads EAGVVQSPRYKIIEKKQPVAFWCNPISGHNTLYWYLQNLGQGPELLIRYENEEAVDDSQLPKDRFSAERLKGVDSTLKIQPAELGDSAVYLCASSSGQGSYNEQFFGPGTRLTVL.

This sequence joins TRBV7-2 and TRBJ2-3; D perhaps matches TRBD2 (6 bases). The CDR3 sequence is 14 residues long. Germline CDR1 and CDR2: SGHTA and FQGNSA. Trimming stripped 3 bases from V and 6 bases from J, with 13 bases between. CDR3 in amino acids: CASSLGLGHDTQYF. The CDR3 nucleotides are TGTGCCAGCAGCTTGGGACTGGGCCACGATACGCAGTATTTT.

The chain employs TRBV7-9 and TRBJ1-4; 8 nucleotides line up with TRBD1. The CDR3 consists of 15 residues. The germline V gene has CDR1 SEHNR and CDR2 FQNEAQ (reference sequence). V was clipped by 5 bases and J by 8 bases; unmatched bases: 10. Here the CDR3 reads CASSARQGWEEKLFF. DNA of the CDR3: TGTGCCAGCAGCGCGCGACAGGGGTGGGAAGAAAAACTGTTTTTT. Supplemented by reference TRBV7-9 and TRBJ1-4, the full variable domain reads DTGVSQNPRHKITKRGQNVTFRCDPISEHNRLYWYRQTLGQGPEFLTYFQNEAQLEKSRLLSDRFSAERPKGSFSTLEIQRTEQGDSAMYLCASSARQGWEEKLFFGSGTQLSVL.